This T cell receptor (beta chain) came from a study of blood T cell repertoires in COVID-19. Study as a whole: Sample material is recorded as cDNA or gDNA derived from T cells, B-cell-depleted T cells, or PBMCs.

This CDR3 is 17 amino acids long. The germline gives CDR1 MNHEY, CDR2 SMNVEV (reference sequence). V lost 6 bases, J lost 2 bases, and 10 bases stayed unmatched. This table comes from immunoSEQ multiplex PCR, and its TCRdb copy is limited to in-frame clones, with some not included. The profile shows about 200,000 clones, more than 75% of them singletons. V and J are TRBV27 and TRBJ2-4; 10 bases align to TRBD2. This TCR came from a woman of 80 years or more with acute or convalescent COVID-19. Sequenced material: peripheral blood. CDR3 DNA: TGTGCCAGCAGCCTCCCCCCTAGCGGGAGCACCAAAAACATTCAGTACTTC. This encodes CASSLPPSGSTKNIQYF.